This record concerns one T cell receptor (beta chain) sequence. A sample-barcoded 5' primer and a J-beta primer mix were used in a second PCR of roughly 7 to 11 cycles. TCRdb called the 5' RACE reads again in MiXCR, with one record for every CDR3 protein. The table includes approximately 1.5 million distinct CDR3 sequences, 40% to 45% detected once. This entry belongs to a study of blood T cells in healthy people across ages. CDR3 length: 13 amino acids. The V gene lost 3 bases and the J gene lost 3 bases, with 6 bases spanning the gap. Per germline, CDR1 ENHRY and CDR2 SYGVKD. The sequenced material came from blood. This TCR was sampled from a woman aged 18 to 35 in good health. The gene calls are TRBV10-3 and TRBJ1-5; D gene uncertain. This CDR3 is CAISDRNNQPQHF. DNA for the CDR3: TGTGCCATCAGTGATAGGAACAATCAGCCCCAGCATTTT.